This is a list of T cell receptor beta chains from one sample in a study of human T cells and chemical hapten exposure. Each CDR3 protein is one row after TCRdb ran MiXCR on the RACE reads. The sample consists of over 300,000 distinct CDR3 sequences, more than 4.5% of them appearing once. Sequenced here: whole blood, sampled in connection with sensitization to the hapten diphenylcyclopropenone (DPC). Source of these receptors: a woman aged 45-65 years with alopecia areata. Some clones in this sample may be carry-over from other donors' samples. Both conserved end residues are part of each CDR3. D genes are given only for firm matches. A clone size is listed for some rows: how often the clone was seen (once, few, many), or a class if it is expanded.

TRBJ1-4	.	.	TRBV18	CASSPPAPGEKLFF	TGTGCCAGCTCACCCCCGGCCCCGGGAGAAAAACTGTTTTTT
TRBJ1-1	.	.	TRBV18	CASSESGASGTEAFF	TGTGCCAGCTCCGAATCCGGGGCCAGTGGCACTGAAGCTTTCTTT
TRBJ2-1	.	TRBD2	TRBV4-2	CATSSGAGGSYNEQFF	TGTGCCACCAGCAGCGGAGCGGGGGGATCCTACAATGAGCAGTTCTTC
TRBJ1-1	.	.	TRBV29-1	CSVDPRGHRNTEAFF	TGCAGCGTCGACCCTAGGGGACATCGGAACACTGAAGCTTTCTTT
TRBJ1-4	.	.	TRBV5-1	CASSLESNEKLFF	TGCGCCAGCAGCTTGGAGTCTAATGAAAAACTGTTTTTT
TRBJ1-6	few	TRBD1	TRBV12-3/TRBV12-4	CASSVTGDLDSPLHF	TGTGCCAGCAGTGTCACAGGGGATCTGGATTCACCCCTCCACTTT
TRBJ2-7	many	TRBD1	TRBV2	CASSLQGEGYEQYF	TGTGCCAGCAGTCTACAGGGGGAAGGGTACGAGCAGTACTTC
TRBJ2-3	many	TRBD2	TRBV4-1	CASSQEELAGLPDTQYF	TGCGCCAGCAGCCAAGAGGAGCTAGCGGGACTCCCAGATACGCAGTATTTT
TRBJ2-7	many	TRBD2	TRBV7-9	CASSPALLGRGYF	TGTGCCAGCAGCCCCGCCCTACTGGGGAGGGGATACTTC
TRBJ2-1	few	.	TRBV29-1	CSVVDNEQFF	TGCAGCGTCGTAGATAATGAGCAGTTCTTC
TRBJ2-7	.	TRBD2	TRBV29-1	CSVASGRWEQYF	TGCAGCGTTGCTAGCGGGAGATGGGAGCAGTACTTC
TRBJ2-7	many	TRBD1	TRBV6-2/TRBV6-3	CASSYGTGERYEQYF	TGTGCCAGCAGTTATGGGACAGGGGAAAGGTACGAGCAGTACTTC
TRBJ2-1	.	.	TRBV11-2	CASSLEGSPVNEQFF	TGTGCCAGCAGCTTAGAAGGCTCCCCCGTAAATGAGCAGTTCTTC
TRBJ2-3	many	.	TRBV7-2	CASSLALSVRSGDTQYF	TGTGCCAGCAGCTTAGCGCTTAGTGTTAGGTCCGGAGATACGCAGTATTTT
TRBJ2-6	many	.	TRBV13	CASSLQSGANVLTF	TGTGCCAGCAGCTTACAGTCTGGGGCCAACGTCCTGACTTTC
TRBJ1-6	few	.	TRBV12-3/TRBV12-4	CASSAEPSPLHF	TGTGCCAGCAGTGCCGAGCCGTCACCCCTCCACTTT
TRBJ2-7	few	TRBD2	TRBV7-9	CASSSQGVAGLGEQYF	TGTGCCAGCAGCTCCCAGGGCGTAGCGGGGTTGGGCGAGCAGTACTTC
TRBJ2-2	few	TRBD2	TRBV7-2	CASSSGLGITGELFF	TGTGCCAGCAGCTCGGGACTAGGGATAACCGGGGAGCTGTTTTTT
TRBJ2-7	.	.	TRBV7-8	CASSLGLPRTYEQYF	TGTGCCAGCAGCTTAGGACTACCAAGAACCTACGAGCAGTACTTC
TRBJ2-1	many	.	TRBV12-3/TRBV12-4	CASSFRGVSYNEQFF	TGTGCCAGCAGTTTTAGGGGGGTCTCCTACAATGAGCAGTTCTTC
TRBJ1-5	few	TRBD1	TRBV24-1	CATSDFEWRGQDYQPQHF	TGTGCCACCAGTGATTTCGAATGGAGGGGGCAGGATTATCAGCCCCAGCATTTT
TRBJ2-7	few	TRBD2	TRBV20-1	CSARAFPGTSDEQYF	TGCAGTGCTAGAGCTTTTCCCGGGACTAGCGACGAGCAGTACTTC
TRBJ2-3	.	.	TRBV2	CASSEAARGTDTQYF	TGTGCCAGCAGTGAAGCAGCCAGGGGTACAGATACGCAGTATTTT
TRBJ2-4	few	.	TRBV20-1	CSAMGDWSKNIQYF	TGCAGTGCCATGGGTGATTGGTCCAAAAACATTCAGTACTTC
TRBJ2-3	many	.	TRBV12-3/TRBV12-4	CASSLKLASTTDTQYF	TGTGCCAGCAGTCTTAAACTAGCTTCAACCACAGATACGCAGTATTTT
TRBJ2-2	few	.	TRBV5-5	CASSLMQGRGTGELFF	TGTGCCAGCAGCTTGATGCAGGGGCGCGGCACCGGGGAGCTGTTTTTT
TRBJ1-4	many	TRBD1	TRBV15	CATSRDLQGAREKLFF	TGTGCCACCAGCAGAGATCTACAGGGGGCGCGTGAAAAACTGTTTTTT
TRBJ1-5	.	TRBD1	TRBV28	CASRFGLGTGTRQPQHF	TGTGCCAGCAGGTTCGGTTTAGGGACAGGGACAAGGCAGCCCCAGCATTTT
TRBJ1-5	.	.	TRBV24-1	CATSSGPQPQHF	TGTGCCACCAGTTCTGGGCCTCAGCCCCAGCATTTT
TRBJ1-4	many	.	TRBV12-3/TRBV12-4	CASSLSGTEKLFF	TGTGCCAGCAGTTTGTCAGGGACTGAAAAACTGTTTTTT
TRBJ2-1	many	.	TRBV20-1	CSAPGGGNEQFF	TGCAGTGCTCCCGGGGGTGGCAATGAGCAGTTCTTC
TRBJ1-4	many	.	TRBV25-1	CASSDWGQANEKLFF	TGTGCCAGCAGTGACTGGGGGCAGGCTAATGAAAAACTGTTTTTT
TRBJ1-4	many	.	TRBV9	CASSGGGRGEKLFF	TGTGCCAGCAGCGGCGGGGGGCGCGGTGAAAAACTGTTTTTT
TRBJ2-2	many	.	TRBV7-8	CASSLERRGQKITGELFF	TGTGCCAGCAGCTTAGAACGTCGGGGGCAGAAGATCACCGGGGAGCTGTTTTTT
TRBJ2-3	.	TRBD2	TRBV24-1	CATSDSGLAGGDTRYF	TGTGCCACCAGTGACTCCGGACTAGCGGGAGGAGATACGCGGTATTTT
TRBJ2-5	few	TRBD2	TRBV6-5	CASSYQRGGGETQYF	TGTGCCAGCAGTTACCAGCGGGGGGGAGGAGAGACCCAGTACTTC
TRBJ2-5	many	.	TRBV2	CATRVGQTQYF	TGTGCCACCCGGGTTGGACAGACCCAGTACTTC
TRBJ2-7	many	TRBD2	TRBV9	CASGAGGYEQYF	TGTGCCAGCGGGGCGGGAGGGTACGAGCAGTACTTC
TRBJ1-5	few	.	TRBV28	CASSFYLNQPQHF	TGTGCCAGCAGTTTCTATCTCAATCAGCCCCAGCATTTT
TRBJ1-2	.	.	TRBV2	CAKQGSNYGYTF	TGTGCTAAGCAGGGTTCTAACTATGGCTACACCTTC
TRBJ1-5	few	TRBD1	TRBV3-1	CASSQEPRDRGYQPQHF	TGTGCCAGCAGCCAAGAGCCTCGGGACAGGGGATATCAGCCCCAGCATTTT